What follows are 25 T cell receptor beta chains derived from one specimen sequenced in a study of T cells in Graves' hyperthyroidism and ophthalmopathy (dated by TCRdb to the late 2010s). The library was produced with multiplex PCR. Sequenced using an Illumina HiSeq 2000. TCR beta CDR3 regions were amplified from RNA transcripts. For the first round of RT-PCR on the TCR CDR3, the HTBI primer set was used together with the Qiagen OneStep RT-PCR kit. TCRdb passed the public sequencing reads through fastp at Q25 and MiXCR, retaining productive beta sequences. Each record represents a unique CDR3 protein, reported with the most common genes and DNA among its rows. The sample includes under 300,000 distinct CDR3 sequences, with around 13% observed a single time. Of the sample, 7% to 9% is held by the ten largest clones. Input material: blood. The receptors were sampled from a woman aged 40 to 55 with Graves' hyperthyroidism.

About this clonotype: This may arise from a read error, as a much more abundant clone is one base away. The chain combines TRBV19 with TRBJ1-5, with unresolved D. Germline CDR1 reads LNHDA; CDR2 reads SQIVND (reference sequence). The CDR3 has 14 residues. Written as DNA, the CDR3 is TGTGCCAGTAGTACCTGGGTTAGCAATCGGCCCCAGCATTTT. It encodes CASSTWVSNRPQHF. The variable domain in full, completed from reference TRBV19 and TRBJ1-5, reads DGGITQSPKYLFRKEGQNVTLSCEQNLNHDAMYWYRQDPGQGLRLIYYSQIVNDFQKGDIAEGYSVSREKKESFPLTVTSAQKNPTAFYLCASSTWVSNRPQHFGDGTRLSIL.

This clonotype was observed a few times. This chain links TRBV5-1 with TRBJ2-2, with 8 bases identical to TRBD2. The CDR3 runs 18 residues. CDR1 SGHRS and CDR2 YFSETQ come from the germline V gene. V was clipped by 3 bases and J by 2 bases; unmatched bases: 12. The CDR3 nucleotides are TGCGCCAGCAGCTCATCTAAAGCGGGAGTGGTCAACACCGGGGAGCTGTTTTTT. It encodes CASSSSKAGVVNTGELFF.

This clonotype was found many times. This chain connects TRBV5-1 to TRBJ2-7; TRBD1 aligns across 7 bases. CDR1 and CDR2 (germline): SGHRS, YFSETQ. Germline trimming cut 5 bases from V and 5 bases from J; bases unmatched to any gene: 7. CDR3 length equals 13 residues. In nucleotides, the CDR3 is TGCGCCAGCAGAGTCGACAGGGAGCACGAGCAGTACTTC. It translates to CASRVDREHEQYF.

This clonotype appeared many times. The rearrangement links TRBV6-5 to TRBJ1-2; D gene unclear. Germline CDR1 reads MNHEY; CDR2 reads SVGAGI. The length of the CDR3 is 14 residues. V lost 2 bases, J lost 3 bases, and 10 bases lay in between. CDR3 in amino acids: CASSYGADHYGYTF. The CDR3 region has the DNA TGTGCCAGCAGTTACGGCGCAGACCACTATGGCTACACCTTC.

There are many counts of this clonotype. V usage is TRBV7-9 and J usage is TRBJ1-1; D call uncertain. V was clipped by 4 bases and J by 4 bases, with 16 bases between them. Germline lookup yields CDR1 SEHNR and CDR2 FQNEAQ (reference sequence). CDR3 length: 15 amino acids. The CDR3 nucleotides read TGTGCCAGCAGCTCCTACTCCGGGCCTGGCACTGAAGCTTTCTTT. Its protein is CASSSYSGPGTEAFF.

This clonotype has at least ten counts. The rearrangement uses TRBV7-6 and TRBJ2-7; a weak D match, TRBD2 (5 bases). CDR1 and CDR2 (germline): SGHVS, FNYEAQ. CDR3 length equals 12 residues. Trimming stripped 6 bases from V and 6 bases from J, with 12 bases between. CDR3 loop: CASSRPGGEQYF. The CDR3 coding sequence is TGTGCCAGCAGTCGACCCGGAGGCGAGCAGTACTTC.

Many counts were recorded for this clonotype. The V and J genes are TRBV28 and TRBJ1-5; D is ambiguous. Germline V CDR1 and CDR2: MDHEN, SYDVKM. V was shortened by 6 bases and J by 2 bases, with 11 bases between the two germline ends. The CDR3 runs 14 residues. The CDR3 sequence is CASRGVWGNQPQHF. Here the CDR3 DNA reads TGTGCCAGCAGGGGAGTTTGGGGCAATCAGCCCCAGCATTTT.

This clonotype was seen ten or more times. The rearrangement uses TRBV18 and TRBJ1-4, with D possibly matching TRBD1 (5 bases). Trimming removed 2 bases at V and 7 bases at J, with 11 bases between. The V gene's germline CDR1 is KGHSH and CDR2 LQKENI. The CDR3 has 14 residues. The CDR3: CASSPGGFREKLFF. The CDR3 DNA follows: TGTGCCAGCTCACCAGGGGGGTTCCGTGAAAAACTGTTTTTT.

This clonotype was counted at least ten times. The chain combines TRBV6-2 or TRBV6-3 with TRBJ1-1, with D possibly matching TRBD1 (6 bases). The germline V gene encodes CDR1 MNHEY and CDR2 SVGEGT. CDR3 length equals 16 residues. The V end lost 0 bases, the J end lost 0 bases, and 11 bases lay between the germline ends. The CDR3 region has the DNA TGTGCCAGCAGTTACTCGACAGGAGTAATGAACACTGAAGCTTTCTTT. It is translated as CASSYSTGVMNTEAFF.

In its sample, this clonotype was seen many times. The chain links TRBV12-3 or TRBV12-4 to TRBJ1-1, with TRBD1 matching 9 bases. V was clipped by 2 bases and J by 5 bases; unmatched bases: 3. CDR3 size: 14 residues. CDR3 in DNA: TGTGCCAGCAGTTTACTGACAGGGGGGACTGAAGCTTTCTTT. Translated, it gives CASSLLTGGTEAFF.

Of note for this clonotype: The junction departs from the called germline gene at one end, perhaps through a read error. V usage is TRBV28 and J usage is TRBJ2-7; the match to TRBD2 covers 8 bases. This CDR3 spans 13 amino acids. Looked up from germline, CDR1 is MDHEN and CDR2 is SYDVKM. Here the CDR3 reads CASSLADQREIVF. The CDR3 DNA follows: TGTGCCAGCAGTTTGGCCGACCAGCGGGAGATAGTTTTC.

This clonotype was recorded at least ten times. V gene TRBV7-9 combines with J gene TRBJ1-1; possibly TRBD1 for D (6 bases). CDR1 SEHNR and CDR2 FQNEAQ come from the germline V gene (reference sequence). This CDR3 is 15 amino acids long. V was pared by 3 bases and J by 0 bases, with 11 bases between. The CDR3 sequence is CASSFGTGMNTEAFF. The CDR3 DNA reads as TGTGCCAGCAGCTTTGGCACAGGGATGAACACTGAAGCTTTCTTT.

This clonotype occurred many times. CDR3: CATKRDSNQPQHF. The CDR3 DNA reads as TGTGCGACAAAACGGGATAGCAATCAGCCCCAGCATTTT. The J gene is TRBJ1-5, the V gene TRBV27, with no clear D. Germline assignment: CDR1 MNHEY and CDR2 SMNVEV (reference sequence). This CDR3 has 13 amino acids.

Ten or more counts support this clonotype. The V gene is TRBV30, the J gene TRBJ1-1; no definite D call. Germline V gene data show CDR1 as GTSNPN and CDR2 as SVGIG (reference sequence). Between the trimmed V and J ends, which lost 3 bases and 4 bases, there was a span of 9 bases. The CDR3 is 12 amino acids. The CDR3 here is CAWSDTGTEAFF. The CDR3 DNA reads TGTGCCTGGAGCGACACTGGCACTGAAGCTTTCTTT.

There are many counts of this clonotype. The V and J genes are TRBV29-1 and TRBJ1-1; D perhaps matches TRBD1 (6 bases). CDR3 length equals 11 residues. The V end was cut by 7 bases, the J end by 3 bases, with 9 bases between. Germline V lookup: CDR1 SQVTM, CDR2 ANQGSEA. Written as DNA, the CDR3 is TGCAGCGACAGGGAAGACACTGAAGCTTTCTTT. It translates to CSDREDTEAFF.

There are many counts of this clonotype. This rearrangement joins TRBV27 to TRBJ2-3; TRBD2 is a possible D gene (5 bases). In germline, CDR1 is MNHEY, CDR2 SMNVEV (reference sequence). The CDR3 contains 18 residues. With 3 bases removed from V and 5 bases from J, the gap between germline ends came to 24 bases. The CDR3 region is CASSFITPIAGGGDTQYF. CDR3 DNA sequence: TGTGCCAGCAGTTTCATAACCCCGATTGCGGGTGGCGGAGATACGCAGTATTTT.

The genes are TRBV28 and TRBJ2-7, with 7 bases aligning to TRBD2. The V and J ends lost 5 bases and 3 bases, in that order; junction bases with no gene match: 10. Germline V gives CDR1 MDHEN, CDR2 SYDVKM. The CDR3 sequence is 15 residues long. CDR3 nucleotide sequence: TGTGCCAGCAGTAGCCGGGTAGCGGGTGACTACGAGCAGTACTTC. Translation gives CASSSRVAGDYEQYF.

This clonotype was observed many times. The chain combines TRBV6-1 with TRBJ1-1; 8 positions agree with TRBD1. The CDR3 is 13 amino acids. Germline V lookup: CDR1 MNHNS, CDR2 SASEGT. V lost 5 bases to trimming and J lost 4 bases; unmatched junction nucleotides: 3. CDR3 coding DNA: TGTGCCAGCAGTACAGGGGGTGGCACTGAAGCTTTCTTT. Its protein is CASSTGGGTEAFF.

Only a few counts were recorded for this clonotype. The genes are TRBV6-1 and TRBJ2-1; either TRBD1 or TRBD2 may fit D (5 bases each). The CDR3 sequence is 12 residues long. With 11 bases removed from V and 10 bases from J, the gap between germline ends came to 18 bases. Germline V CDR1 and CDR2: MNHNS, SASEGT. The CDR3 reads CAVSSRDEEQFF. CDR3 nucleotides: TGTGCCGTTTCTTCCCGGGACGAAGAGCAGTTCTTC.

The table lists this clonotype with many counts. The chain carries TRBV7-2 and TRBJ2-1; no firm D call. V was shortened by 5 bases and J by 9 bases, with 11 bases between the two germline ends. CDR1 SGHTA and CDR2 FQGNSA come from the germline V gene. This CDR3 spans 12 amino acids. DNA of the CDR3: TGTGCCAGCAGCCTAGTAGCAGTTGAGCAGTTCTTC. This gives the protein CASSLVAVEQFF.

A few counts support this clonotype. The chain combines TRBV15 with TRBJ2-6; 8 bases agree with TRBD1. V lost 3 bases, J lost 0 bases, and 7 bases stayed unmatched. Germline CDR1 reads LNHNV; CDR2 reads YYDKDF (reference sequence). The CDR3 length is 18 residues. Written as DNA, the CDR3 is TGTGCCACCAGCAGCATGACAGGGGCCAGCTCTGGGGCCAACGTCCTGACTTTC. This sequence encodes CATSSMTGASSGANVLTF.

The CDR3 coding sequence is TGCAGTGCCAGATTTCCAGCGGGAGGGCCGGGCACCGGGGAGCTGTTTTTT. Amino acids: CSARFPAGGPGTGELFF. The rearrangement uses TRBV20-1 and TRBJ2-2; TRBD2 matches at 10 bases. Germline V gene lookup returns CDR1 DFQATT and CDR2 SNEGSKA (reference sequence). The V gene end was trimmed by 6 bases and the J gene end by 4 bases; junction bases not matched to a gene: 14. The CDR3 is 17 amino acids.

This clonotype was counted a few times. V is TRBV18 and J is TRBJ1-3; D is uncertain. In germline, CDR1 is KGHSH, CDR2 LQKENI. This CDR3 contains 15 residues. V was shortened by 4 bases and J by 2 bases, with 12 bases between the two germline ends. This CDR3 reads CASSLGSLTGNTIYF. CDR3 bases: TGTGCCAGCTCACTAGGGAGTTTGACTGGAAACACCATATATTTT.

This clonotype was seen a handful of times. The CDR3 bases are TGTGCCACCAGCAAGGGGAGCAGGGTGGTTGGAAATCAGCCCCAGCATTTT. It translates to CATSKGSRVVGNQPQHF. V gene TRBV15 combines with J gene TRBJ1-5; D is perhaps TRBD1 (5 bases). The CDR3 spans 17 residues. CDR1 and CDR2 (germline): LNHNV, YYDKDF (reference sequence). V lost 4 bases, J lost 4 bases, and 20 bases lay in between. The full variable domain, completed using reference TRBV15 and TRBJ1-5, is DAMVIQNPRYQVTQFGKPVTLSCSQTLNHNVMYWYQQKSSQAPKLLFHYYDKDFNNEADTPDNFQSRRPNTSFCFLDIRSPGLGDTAMYLCATSKGSRVVGNQPQHFGDGTRLSIL.

The sample holds a few counts of this clonotype. This sequence joins TRBV18 and TRBJ2-7; TRBD1 agrees at 7 bases. Germline-derived CDR1 and CDR2 are KGHSH and LQKENI. This CDR3 region has 13 residues. With V trimmed by 4 bases and J by 3 bases, 3 bases remained unmatched. The CDR3 protein is CASSRRQGYEQYF. The CDR3 DNA follows: TGTGCCAGCTCACGTAGACAGGGCTACGAGCAGTACTTC.